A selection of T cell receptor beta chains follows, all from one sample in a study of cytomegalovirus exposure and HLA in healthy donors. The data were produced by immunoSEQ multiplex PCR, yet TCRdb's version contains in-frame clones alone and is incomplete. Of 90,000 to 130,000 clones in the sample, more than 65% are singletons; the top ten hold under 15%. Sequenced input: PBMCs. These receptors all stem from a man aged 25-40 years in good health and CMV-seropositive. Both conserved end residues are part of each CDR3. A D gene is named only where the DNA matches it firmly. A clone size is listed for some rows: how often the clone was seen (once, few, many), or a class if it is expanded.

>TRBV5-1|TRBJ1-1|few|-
CASSSLGGAEAFF
TGCGCCAGCAGCTCGCTTGGGGGCGCTGAAGCTTTCTTT
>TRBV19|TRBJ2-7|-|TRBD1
CASSEAGTGNSYEQYF
TGTGCCAGTAGTGAAGCCGGGACAGGTAACTCCTACGAGCAGTACTTC
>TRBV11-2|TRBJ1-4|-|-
CASSPAGSEKLFF
TGTGCCAGCAGCCCCGCTGGGAGTGAAAAACTGTTTTTT
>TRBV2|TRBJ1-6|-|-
CASSAGYNSPLHF
TGTGCCAGCAGTGCAGGGTATAATTCACCCCTCCACTTT
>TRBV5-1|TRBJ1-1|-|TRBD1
CASSWTGPNTEAFF
TGCGCCAGCAGCTGGACAGGGCCGAACACTGAAGCTTTCTTT
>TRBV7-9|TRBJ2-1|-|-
CASSLGGGNNEQFF
TGTGCCAGCAGCTTGGGAGGCGGAAACAATGAGCAGTTCTTC
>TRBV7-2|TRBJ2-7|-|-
CASCLDSSYEQYF
TGTGCCAGCTGCCTGGACAGTTCCTACGAGCAGTACTTC
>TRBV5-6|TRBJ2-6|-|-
CASRTGVANVLTF
TGTGCCAGCAGAACCGGGGTGGCCAACGTCCTGACTTTC
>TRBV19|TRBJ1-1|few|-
CASSNWASVAEAFF
TGTGCCAGTAGTAATTGGGCGTCAGTCGCTGAAGCTTTCTTT
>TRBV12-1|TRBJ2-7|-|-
CASSSSGGSSYEQYF
TGTGCCAGCAGCTCTAGCGGGGGGAGCTCCTACGAGCAGTACTTC
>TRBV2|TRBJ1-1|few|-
CARPQGSGTEAFF
TGTGCCAGACCACAGGGTTCGGGCACTGAAGCTTTCTTT
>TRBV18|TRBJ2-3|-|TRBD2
CASSAGLAGGVSGEFSTDTQYF
TGTGCCAGCTCCGCGGGACTAGCGGGGGGCGTTAGCGGCGAATTTAGCACAGATACGCAGTATTTT
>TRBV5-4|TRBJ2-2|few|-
CASSSPGIKKAGELFF
TGTGCCAGCAGCTCTCCCGGGATTAAAAAGGCCGGGGAGCTGTTTTTT
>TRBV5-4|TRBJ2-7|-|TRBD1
CASSSGTGWSEQYF
TGTGCCAGCAGCTCGGGGACAGGGTGGTCCGAGCAGTACTTC
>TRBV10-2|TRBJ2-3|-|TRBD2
CASSTTTSGGWGGEDTQYF
TGCGCCAGCAGTACCACGACTAGCGGGGGGTGGGGAGGCGAAGATACGCAGTATTTT
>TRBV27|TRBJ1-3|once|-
CASSLTGQAGNTIYF
TGTGCCAGCAGTTTAACAGGGCAGGCTGGAAACACCATATATTTT
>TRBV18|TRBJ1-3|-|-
CASSRMDSSGNTIYF
TGTGCCAGCTCACGCATGGACAGCTCTGGAAACACCATATATTTT
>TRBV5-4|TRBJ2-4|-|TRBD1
CASSTGQVLAKNIQYF
TGTGCCAGCAGCACAGGACAGGTTTTAGCCAAAAACATTCAGTACTTC
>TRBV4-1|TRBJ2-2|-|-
CASSLRKGFGELFF
TGCGCCAGCAGCCTAAGAAAGGGGTTCGGGGAGCTGTTTTTT
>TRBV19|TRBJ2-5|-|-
CASSRGRYEETQYF
TGTGCCAGTAGTCGAGGCCGGTACGAAGAGACCCAGTACTTC
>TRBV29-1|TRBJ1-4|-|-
CSVQPLDSPTNEKLFF
TGCAGCGTTCAGCCATTGGACAGTCCAACTAATGAAAAACTGTTTTTT
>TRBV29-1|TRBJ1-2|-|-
CSVLPEEGLLYGYTF
TGCAGCGTTCTCCCTGAAGAAGGACTACTCTATGGCTACACCTTC
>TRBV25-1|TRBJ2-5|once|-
CASSEGLETQYF
TGTGCCAGCAGTGAGGGCTTGGAGACCCAGTACTTC
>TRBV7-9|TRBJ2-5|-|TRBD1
CASSYAGTVSGETQYF
TGTGCCAGCAGCTACGCTGGGACAGTCAGCGGAGAGACCCAGTACTTC